The 5 T cell receptor beta chains listed next were all sequenced from one sample in a study of shared clonotypes between healthy human individuals. Clones were read by immunoSEQ multiplex PCR, and TCRdb kept only the in-frame ones, dropping some. The table has 500,000 to 700,000 clones, 90% to 95% seen once. Naive CD8 populations comprised CD45RO-negative cells positively selected for CCR7, excluding terminally differentiated effector memory CD45RA+ cells. The sequenced material came from naive CD8+ T cells sorted from blood. The receptor set was obtained from a woman aged 25 to 39 in good health.

The chain joins TRBV9 to TRBJ2-7; D is undetermined. The CDR3 is 16 residues long. V lost 0 bases to trimming and J lost 1 base, with 14 bases between them. The germline CDR1 and CDR2 sequences are SGDLS and YYNGEE. CDR3 DNA: TGTGCCAGCAGCGTAGATGGTGGCCGATCTTCCTACGAGCAGTACTTC. This translates into CASSVDGGRSSYEQYF.

V gene TRBV4-1 combines with J gene TRBJ2-5; possibly TRBD2 for D (6 bases). V gave up 0 bases and J gave up 0 bases, with 14 bases separating them. CDR3 length equals 17 residues. Per germline, CDR1 MGHRA and CDR2 YSYEKL. As DNA, the CDR3 is TGCGCCAGCAGCCAAGATATTGCGGGACTCTACCAAGAGACCCAGTACTTC. This gives the protein CASSQDIAGLYQETQYF.

The rearrangement joins TRBV7-9 to TRBJ2-1, with 7 positions matching TRBD2. Germline V CDR1 and CDR2: SEHNR, FQNEAQ (reference sequence). The CDR3 runs to 17 residues. V shed 5 bases, J shed 3 bases, and the junction held 13 bases outside the gene matches. The CDR3 spells CASSPGVAGVNYNEQFF. CDR3 in DNA: TGTGCCAGCAGCCCAGGAGTCGCGGGAGTCAACTACAATGAGCAGTTCTTC.

This chain uses TRBV28 with TRBJ1-5; D unclear. The germline CDR1 and CDR2 sequences are MDHEN and SYDVKM. Trimming pared 0 bases from V and 4 bases from J, leaving 10 bases between. The CDR3 sequence is 15 residues long. In DNA form, the CDR3 reads TGTGCCAGCAGTTTATGGGTGGCGGAAAATCAGCCCCAGCATTTT. It specifies CASSLWVAENQPQHF.

This clone was found once. The chain joins TRBV6-6 to TRBJ2-1, with unresolved D. Trimming took off 0 bases at V and 7 bases at J, with 7 bases between the two ends. This CDR3 contains 13 residues. Germline loops: CDR1 MNHNY, CDR2 SVGAGI (reference sequence). For the CDR3, the DNA is TGTGCCAGCAGTTACTCGACCGGGAATGAGCAGTTCTTC. Its translation: CASSYSTGNEQFF.